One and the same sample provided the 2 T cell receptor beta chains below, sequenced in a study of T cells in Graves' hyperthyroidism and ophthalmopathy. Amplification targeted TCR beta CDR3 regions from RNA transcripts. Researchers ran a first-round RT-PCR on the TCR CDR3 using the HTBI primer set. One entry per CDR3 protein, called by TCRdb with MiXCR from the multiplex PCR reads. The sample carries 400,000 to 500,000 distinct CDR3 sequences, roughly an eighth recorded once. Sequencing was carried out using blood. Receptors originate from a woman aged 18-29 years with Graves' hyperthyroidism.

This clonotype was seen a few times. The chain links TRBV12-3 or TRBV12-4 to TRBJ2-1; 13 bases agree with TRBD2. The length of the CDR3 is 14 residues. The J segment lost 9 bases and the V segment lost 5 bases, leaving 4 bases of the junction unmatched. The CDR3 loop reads CASSKGLAGFEQFF. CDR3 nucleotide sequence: TGTGCCAGCAGTAAGGGACTAGCGGGATTTGAGCAGTTCTTC.

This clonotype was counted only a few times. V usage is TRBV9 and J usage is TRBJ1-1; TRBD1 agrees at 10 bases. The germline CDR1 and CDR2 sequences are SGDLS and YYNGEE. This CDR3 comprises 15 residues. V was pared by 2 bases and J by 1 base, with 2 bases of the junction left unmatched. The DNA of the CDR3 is TGTGCCAGCAGCGTCCGGGACAGGGGGAACACTGAAGCTTTCTTT. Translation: CASSVRDRGNTEAFF.